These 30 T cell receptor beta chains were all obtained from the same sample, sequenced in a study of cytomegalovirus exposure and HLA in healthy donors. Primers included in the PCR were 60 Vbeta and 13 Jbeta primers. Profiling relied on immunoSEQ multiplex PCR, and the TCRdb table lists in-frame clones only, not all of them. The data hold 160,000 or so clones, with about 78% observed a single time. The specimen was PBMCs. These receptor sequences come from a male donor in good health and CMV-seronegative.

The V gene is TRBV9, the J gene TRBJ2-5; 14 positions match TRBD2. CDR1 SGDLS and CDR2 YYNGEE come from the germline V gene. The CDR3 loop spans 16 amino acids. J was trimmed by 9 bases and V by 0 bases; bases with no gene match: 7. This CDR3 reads CASSVAPGLAGEAQYF. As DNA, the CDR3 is TGTGCCAGCAGCGTAGCCCCGGGACTAGCGGGGGAGGCCCAGTACTTC.

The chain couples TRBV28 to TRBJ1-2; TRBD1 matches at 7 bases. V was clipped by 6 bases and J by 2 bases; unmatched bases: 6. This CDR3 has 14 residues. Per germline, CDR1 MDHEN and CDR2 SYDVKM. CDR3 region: CASSPLQGNYGYTF. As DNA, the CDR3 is TGTGCCAGCAGCCCCCTACAGGGGAACTATGGCTACACCTTC.

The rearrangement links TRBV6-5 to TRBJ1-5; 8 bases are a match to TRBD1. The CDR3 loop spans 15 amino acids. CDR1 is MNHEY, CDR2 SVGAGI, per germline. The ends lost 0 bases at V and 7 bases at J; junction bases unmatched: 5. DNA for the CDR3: TGTGCCAGCAGTTACTCTACAGGGGGAGGACAGCCCCAGCATTTT. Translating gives CASSYSTGGGQPQHF.

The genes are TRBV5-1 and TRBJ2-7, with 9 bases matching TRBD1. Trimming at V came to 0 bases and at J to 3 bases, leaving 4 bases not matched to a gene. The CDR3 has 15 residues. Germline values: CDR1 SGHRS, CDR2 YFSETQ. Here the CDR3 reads CASSLAGQGNYEQYF. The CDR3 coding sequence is TGCGCCAGCAGCTTGGCAGGACAGGGGAACTACGAGCAGTACTTC.

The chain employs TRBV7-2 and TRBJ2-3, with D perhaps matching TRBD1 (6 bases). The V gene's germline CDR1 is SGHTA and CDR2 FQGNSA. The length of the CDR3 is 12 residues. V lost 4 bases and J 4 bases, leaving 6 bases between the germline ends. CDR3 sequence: CASSSGADTQYF. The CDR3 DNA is TGTGCCAGCAGCTCAGGGGCAGATACGCAGTATTTT.

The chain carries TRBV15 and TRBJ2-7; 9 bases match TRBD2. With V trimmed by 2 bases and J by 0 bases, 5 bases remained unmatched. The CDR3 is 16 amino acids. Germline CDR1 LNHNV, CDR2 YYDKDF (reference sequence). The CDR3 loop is CATSRQGSGGSYEQYF. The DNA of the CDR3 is TGTGCCACCAGCAGACAAGGTAGCGGGGGCTCCTACGAGCAGTACTTC.

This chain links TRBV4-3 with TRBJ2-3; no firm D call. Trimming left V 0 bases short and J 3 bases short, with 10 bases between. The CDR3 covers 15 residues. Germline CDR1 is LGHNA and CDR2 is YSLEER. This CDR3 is CASSQEGRETDTQYF. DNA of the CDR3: TGCGCCAGCAGCCAAGAGGGCAGAGAAACAGATACGCAGTATTTT.

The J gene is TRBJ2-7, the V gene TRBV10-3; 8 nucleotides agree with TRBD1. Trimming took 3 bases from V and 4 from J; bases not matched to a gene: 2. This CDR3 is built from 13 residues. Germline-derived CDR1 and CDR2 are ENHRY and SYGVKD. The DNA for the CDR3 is TGTGCCATCAGTGACGGACAGGGTTACGAGCAGTACTTC. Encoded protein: CAISDGQGYEQYF.

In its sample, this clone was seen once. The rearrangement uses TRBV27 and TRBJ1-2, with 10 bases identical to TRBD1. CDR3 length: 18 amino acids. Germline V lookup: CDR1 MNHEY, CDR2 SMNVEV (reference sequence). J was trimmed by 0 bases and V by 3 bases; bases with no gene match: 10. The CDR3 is CASSFSGQGSLANYGYTF. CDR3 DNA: TGTGCCAGCAGTTTTTCGGGACAGGGGTCCTTAGCTAACTATGGCTACACCTTC.

The CDR3 DNA reads TGTGCCAGCAGCTTAGAATGGAGCTACGAGCAGTACTTC. Translating gives CASSLEWSYEQYF. The rearrangement uses TRBV11-1 and TRBJ2-7; D remains unclear. Trimming took off 1 base at V and 3 bases at J, with 7 bases between the two ends. Germline V lookup: CDR1 SGHAT, CDR2 FQDESV (reference sequence). The CDR3 consists of 13 residues.

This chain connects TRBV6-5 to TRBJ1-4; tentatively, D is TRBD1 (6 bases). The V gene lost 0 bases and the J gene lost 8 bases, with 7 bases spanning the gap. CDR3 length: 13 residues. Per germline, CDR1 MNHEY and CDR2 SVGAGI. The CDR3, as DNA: TGTGCCAGCAGTTACTCTAGGGGGGAAAAACTGTTTTTT. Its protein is CASSYSRGEKLFF.

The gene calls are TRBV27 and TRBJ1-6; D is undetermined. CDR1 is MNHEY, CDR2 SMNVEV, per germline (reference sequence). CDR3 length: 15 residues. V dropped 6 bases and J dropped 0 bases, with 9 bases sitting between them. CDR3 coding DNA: TGTGCCAGCAGCGGTCCTAGCTCCTATAATTCACCCCTCCACTTT. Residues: CASSGPSSYNSPLHF.

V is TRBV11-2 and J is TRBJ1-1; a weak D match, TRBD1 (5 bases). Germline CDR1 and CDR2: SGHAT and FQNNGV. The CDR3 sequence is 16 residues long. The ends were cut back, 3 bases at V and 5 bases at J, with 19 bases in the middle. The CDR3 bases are TGTGCCAGCAGCTTCCTGCGGGGGGGGAGAAATACTGAAGCTTTCTTT. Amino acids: CASSFLRGGRNTEAFF.

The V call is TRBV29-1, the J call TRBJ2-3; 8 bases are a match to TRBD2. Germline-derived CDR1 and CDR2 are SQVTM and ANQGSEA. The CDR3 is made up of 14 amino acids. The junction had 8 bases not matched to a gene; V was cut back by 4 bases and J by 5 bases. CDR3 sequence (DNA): TGCAGCGTTGCCGGGAGGCTAGCGGGAGATACGCAGTATTTT. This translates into CSVAGRLAGDTQYF.

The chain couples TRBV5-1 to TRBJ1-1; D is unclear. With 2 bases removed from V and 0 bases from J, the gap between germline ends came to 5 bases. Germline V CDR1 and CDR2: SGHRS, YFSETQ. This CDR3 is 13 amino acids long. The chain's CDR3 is CASSFQLNTEAFF. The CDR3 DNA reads TGCGCCAGCAGCTTCCAGTTGAACACTGAAGCTTTCTTT.

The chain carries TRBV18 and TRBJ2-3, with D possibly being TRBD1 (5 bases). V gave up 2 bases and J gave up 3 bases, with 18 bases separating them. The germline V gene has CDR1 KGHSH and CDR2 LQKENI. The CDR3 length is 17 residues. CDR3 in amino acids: CASSPSYGRVGTDTQYF. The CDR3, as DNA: TGTGCCAGCTCACCATCATACGGCAGGGTGGGGACAGATACGCAGTATTTT.

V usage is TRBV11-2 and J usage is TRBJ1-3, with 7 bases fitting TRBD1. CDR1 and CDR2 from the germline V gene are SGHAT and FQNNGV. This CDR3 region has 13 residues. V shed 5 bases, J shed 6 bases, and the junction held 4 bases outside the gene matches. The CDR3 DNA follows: TGTGCCAGCAGCCCAGACAGGGCAAACACCATATATTTT. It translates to CASSPDRANTIYF.

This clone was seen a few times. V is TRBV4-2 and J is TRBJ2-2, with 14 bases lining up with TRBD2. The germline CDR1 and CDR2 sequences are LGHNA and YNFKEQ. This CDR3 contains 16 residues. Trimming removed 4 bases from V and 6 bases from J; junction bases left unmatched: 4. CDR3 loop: CASSRETSGGAGELFF. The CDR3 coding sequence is TGTGCCAGCAGCCGCGAGACTAGCGGGGGGGCCGGGGAGCTGTTTTTT.

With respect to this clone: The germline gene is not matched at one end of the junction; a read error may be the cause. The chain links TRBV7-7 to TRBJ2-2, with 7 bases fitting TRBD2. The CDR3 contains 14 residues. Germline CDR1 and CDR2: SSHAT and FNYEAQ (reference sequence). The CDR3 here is CASSFELANGELFF. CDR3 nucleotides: TGTGCTAGCAGCTTCGAACTAGCGAACGGGGAGCTGTTTTTT.

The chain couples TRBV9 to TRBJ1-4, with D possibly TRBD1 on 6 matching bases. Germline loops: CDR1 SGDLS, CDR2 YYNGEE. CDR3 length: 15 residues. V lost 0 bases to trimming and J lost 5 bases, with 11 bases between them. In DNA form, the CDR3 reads TGTGCCAGCAGCGTAGCCGCGGGGGCGAATGAAAAACTGTTTTTT. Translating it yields CASSVAAGANEKLFF.

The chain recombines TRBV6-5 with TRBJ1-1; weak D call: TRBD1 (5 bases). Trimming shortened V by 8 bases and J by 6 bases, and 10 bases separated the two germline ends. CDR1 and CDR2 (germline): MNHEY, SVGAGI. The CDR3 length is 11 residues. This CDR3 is CASGIQAEAFF. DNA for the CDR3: TGTGCCAGCGGAATACAGGCTGAAGCTTTCTTT.

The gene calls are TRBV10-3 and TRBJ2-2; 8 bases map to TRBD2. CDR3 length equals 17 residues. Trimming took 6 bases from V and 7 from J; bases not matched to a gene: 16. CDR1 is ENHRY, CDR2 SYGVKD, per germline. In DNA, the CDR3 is TGTGCCATCAGCGTTTCCTCCGGGACTAGAACAGGCGGGGAGCTGTTTTTT. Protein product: CAISVSSGTRTGGELFF.

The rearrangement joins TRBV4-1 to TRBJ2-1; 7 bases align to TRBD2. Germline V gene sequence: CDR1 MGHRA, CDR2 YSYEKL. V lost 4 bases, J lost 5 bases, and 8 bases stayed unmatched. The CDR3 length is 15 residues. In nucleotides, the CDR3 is TGCGCCAGCAGCCTAGGGGCTAGCGGACACAATGAGCAGTTCTTC. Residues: CASSLGASGHNEQFF.

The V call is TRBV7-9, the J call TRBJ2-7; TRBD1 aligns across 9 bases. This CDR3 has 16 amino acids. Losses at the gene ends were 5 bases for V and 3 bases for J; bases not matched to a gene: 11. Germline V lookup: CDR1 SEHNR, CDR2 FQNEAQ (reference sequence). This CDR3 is CASSRLVWGQGYEQYF. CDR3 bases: TGTGCCAGCAGCCGCCTTGTTTGGGGACAGGGCTACGAGCAGTACTTC.

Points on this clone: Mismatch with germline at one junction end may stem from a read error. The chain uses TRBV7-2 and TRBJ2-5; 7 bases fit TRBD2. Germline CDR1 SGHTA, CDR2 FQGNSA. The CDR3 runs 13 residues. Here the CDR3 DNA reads TGTGCCAGCAGCTCGGGGGGATGGGAGACCCAGCACTTC. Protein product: CASSSGGWETQHF.

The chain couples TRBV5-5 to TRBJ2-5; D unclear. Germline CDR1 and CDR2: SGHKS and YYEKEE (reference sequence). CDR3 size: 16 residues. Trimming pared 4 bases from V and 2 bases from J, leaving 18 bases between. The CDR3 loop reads CASSPLILTTQETQYF. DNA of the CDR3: TGTGCCAGCAGCCCCCTCATCCTTACTACGCAAGAGACCCAGTACTTC.

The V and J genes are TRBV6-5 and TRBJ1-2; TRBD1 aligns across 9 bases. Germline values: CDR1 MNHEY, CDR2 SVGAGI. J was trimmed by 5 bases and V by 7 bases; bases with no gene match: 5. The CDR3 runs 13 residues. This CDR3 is CASNTGGEYGYTF. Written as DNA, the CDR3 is TGTGCCAGCAATACAGGGGGCGAATATGGCTACACCTTC.

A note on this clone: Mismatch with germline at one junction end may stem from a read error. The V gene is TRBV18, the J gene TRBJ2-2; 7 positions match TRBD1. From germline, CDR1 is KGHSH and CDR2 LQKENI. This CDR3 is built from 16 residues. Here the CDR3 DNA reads TGTGCCAGCTCACCACTTGGGACAGTGAACGCCGGGGAGCTGTTTTTT. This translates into CASSPLGTVNAGELFF.

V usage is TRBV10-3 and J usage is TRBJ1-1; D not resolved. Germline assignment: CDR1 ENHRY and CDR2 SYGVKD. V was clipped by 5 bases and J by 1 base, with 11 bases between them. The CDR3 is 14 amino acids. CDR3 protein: CAISYTAGNTEAFF. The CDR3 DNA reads TGTGCCATCAGTTACACGGCAGGGAACACTGAAGCTTTCTTT.

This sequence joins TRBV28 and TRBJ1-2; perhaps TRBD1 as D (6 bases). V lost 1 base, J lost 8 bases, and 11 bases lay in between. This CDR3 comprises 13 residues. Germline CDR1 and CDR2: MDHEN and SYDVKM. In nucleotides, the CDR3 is TGTGCCAGCAGTTTATTGGGGGCCGGGGGCTACACCTTC. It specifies CASSLLGAGGYTF.